This entry describes one TCR beta chain. Its binding antigen is unknown. No base-level quality is on record; no much larger clone is a single base apart. This sample is part of a study of blood T cell repertoires in COVID-19 (TCRdb year 2020). About the investigation overall: The collaborator samples originated in the United States, Italy and Spain and spanned the acute and convalescent phases of COVID-19. Sample metadata almost always included a de-identified subject ID, COVID-19 status, age in years and sex. The dataset comprised deeply sampled blood TCRbeta repertoires from subjects exposed to, actively infected with, or recovered from COVID-19. Where HLA class I and class II types were available, the types were taken from metadata supplied by the sample provider, not from assay-based typing. The prospective study material was composed of cDNA or gDNA derived from T cells, B-cell-depleted T cells, or PBMCs. Samples came from the ongoing ImmuneRACE study (first 160 participants) plus 1,254 subjects from 6 global collaborators. A freely available public database, intended as a resource for researchers studying the immune response to SARS-CoV-2, is where the repertoires were released.

The immunoSEQ Assay, a bias-controlled multiplex PCR, was used to amplify TCRbeta CDR3 regions from genomic DNA. Per the original workflow: Nucleated cell counts per sample were estimated from amplification of reference gene primers within the assay. To quantify the absolute abundance of each unique TCRbeta CDR3 rearrangement, sequence reads were collapsed and filtered. For each sample, productive Simpson clonality was calculated by taking the square root of Simpson's diversity index across productive rearrangements. Not all clones reach the TCRdb copy of this immuneACCESS table, which keeps in-frame sequences only. Checked studies attribute under half of the gap to unresolved V genes and leave the rest unexplained. V and J calls and clone size are copied from that table; D and trimming were computed from the DNA. The table for this sample lists fewer than 200,000 clones; under 90% of them were counted only once. The ten most abundant clones make up about 7% of the sample.

What the work shows at the level of the full study, not this receptor alone: How much clinical and demographic metadata was included differed by source and by participant, and the metadata was provided uncurated.

Whole blood was collected in K2EDTA tubes by collaborating institutions according to the institutions' own protocols. Collaborator samples were shipped for TCRbeta analysis as frozen whole blood, isolated PBMCs, or DNA extracted from either sample type. The origin of this receptor is a man aged 60 to 75 with acute or convalescent COVID-19. Input material: peripheral blood.

The CDR3 is CASSDLTSSYSNEQFF. In nucleotides, the sequence is TGTGCCAGCAGTGACTTGACTAGCAGCTATTCCAATGAGCAGTTCTTC. The rearranged segments are TRBV6-6 and TRBJ2-1; 7 bases in the middle match TRBD2. Its CDR3 holds 16 amino acids, cysteine through phenylalanine. Only the CDR3 DNA is retained, 48 bases long and in frame from the first base. V is trimmed back by 5 bases and J by 6 bases, and the junction contains 13 bases that no gene match accounts for. For CDR1 and CDR2, the germline V gene (reference sequence) lists MNHNY and SVGAGI.